The subject of this entry is one T cell receptor beta chain. This sample stems from a study of T cell changes during pregnancy in multiple sclerosis. The junction had 18 bases not matched to a gene; V was cut back by 3 bases and J by 9 bases. Germline CDR1 and CDR2: MNHNS and SASEGT. This CDR3 is built from 17 residues. TCRdb's table, derived via immunoSEQ multiplex PCR, lists solely in-frame clones and lacks some. The sample includes 100,000 to 150,000 clones, under 95% of them seen just once. The specimen comprised peripheral blood, sampled before pregnancy. This chain links TRBV6-1 with TRBJ2-3, with 7 bases lining up with TRBD1. This TCR was recovered from a female donor with multiple sclerosis, enrolled in a pregnancy study. The CDR3 sequence: CASSERTSGTAKRTQYF. The CDR3 nucleotides are TGTGCCAGCAGTGAGCGGACCTCCGGGACAGCCAAAAGAACGCAGTATTTT.